Below are 25 T cell receptor beta chains sequenced from a single sample in a study of T-cell memory formation after mild COVID-19. TCRdb re-derived calls from the 5' RACE reads in MiXCR, one entry per CDR3 protein. This table has around 200,000 distinct CDR3 sequences, about a fifth appearing once. The sample consisted of PBMCs or a T cell subset sorted from them (not recorded which). The receptors derive from a man aged 18 to 29 who had mild COVID-19 (a few samples of this study predate the infection). Cell type and time point are not known.

V gene TRBV9 combines with J gene TRBJ2-1, with D maybe TRBD2 (6 bases). V was shortened by 3 bases and J by 8 bases, with 18 bases between the two germline ends. The CDR3 is 15 amino acids. Germline CDR1 SGDLS, CDR2 YYNGEE. The CDR3 bases are TGTGCCAGCAGCGGAGGAGGGCCCCTCGAGGATGAGCAGTTCTTC. Amino acids: CASSGGGPLEDEQFF.

The chain links TRBV4-3 to TRBJ2-7, with D unresolved. Germline V gives CDR1 LGHNA, CDR2 YSLEER. Trimming took 4 bases from V and 3 from J, leaving 22 bases between them. The CDR3 sequence is 17 residues long. The chain's CDR3 is CASSPRANLLHLYEQYV. The CDR3 bases are TGCGCCAGCAGCCCTAGGGCTAACCTCCTCCACCTCTACGAGCAGTACGTC.

This clonotype was picked up a small number of times. The V call is TRBV6-2 or TRBV6-3, the J call TRBJ2-6; tentatively, D is TRBD1 or TRBD2 (6 bases each). The V end was cut by 8 bases, the J end by 4 bases, with 21 bases between. The germline CDR1 and CDR2 sequences are MNHEY and SVGEGT. This CDR3 spans 17 amino acids. CDR3 sequence: CASSRMPGARGANVLTF. In DNA form, the CDR3 reads TGTGCCAGCTCCAGAATGCCGGGGGCGAGAGGGGCCAACGTCCTGACTTTC.

In the case of this clonotype: A much bigger clone sits one base away, suggesting this may be a read error. The chain employs TRBV7-2 and TRBJ1-1; unclear D gene. CDR3 length: 13 amino acids. In germline, CDR1 is SGHTA, CDR2 FQGNSA. The CDR3 bases are TGTGCCAGCAGCTTTTACGGAGGTACTGAAGCTTTATTT. This sequence encodes CASSFYGGTEALF. Variable domain in full (rest from reference TRBV7-2 and TRBJ1-1): GAGVSQSPSNKVTEKGKDVELRCDPISGHTALYWYRQSLGQGLEFLIYFQGNSAPDKSGLPSDRFSAERTGGSVSTLTIQRTQQEDSAVYLCASSFYGGTEALFGQGTRLTVV.

The V gene is TRBV12-3 or TRBV12-4, the J gene TRBJ2-7; D call uncertain. Trimming removed 7 bases from V and 2 bases from J, with 15 bases in between. The CDR3 spans 14 residues. CDR3 coding DNA: TGTGCCAGCACCACAGTGGCTCTCGCCTACGAGCAGTACTTC. It yields the protein CASTTVALAYEQYF.

This chain links TRBV9 with TRBJ1-1; weak D call: TRBD1 (5 bases). The CDR3 covers 12 residues. The germline V and J ends were trimmed by 0 bases and 12 bases, with 12 bases remaining between them. Germline assignment: CDR1 SGDLS and CDR2 YYNGEE. CDR3 protein: CASSVGGELPFF. CDR3 DNA sequence: TGTGCCAGCAGCGTAGGAGGGGAATTGCCTTTCTTT.

The gene calls are TRBV2 and TRBJ2-7; D is unclear. In germline, CDR1 is SNHLY, CDR2 FYNNEI. The V and J ends lost 4 bases and 4 bases respectively, with 11 bases between them. This CDR3 contains 13 residues. CDR3 bases: TGTGCCAGCAGTGTTATCCCCGGTTACGAGCAGTACTTC. Amino acid sequence: CASSVIPGYEQYF.

The chain joins TRBV5-6 to TRBJ1-6; D is ambiguous. V was shortened by 1 base and J by 15 bases, with 8 bases between the two germline ends. The CDR3 is made up of 11 amino acids. Germline CDR1 SGHDT, CDR2 YYEEEE. CDR3 amino acids: CASSLFGVLHF. The CDR3 coding sequence is TGTGCCAGCAGCTTGTTTGGGGTCCTCCACTTT. The variable domain in full, completed from reference TRBV5-6 and TRBJ1-6, reads DAGVTQSPTHLIKTRGQQVTLRCSPKSGHDTVSWYQQALGQGPQFIFQYYEEEERQRGNFPDRFSGHQFPNYSSELNVNALLLGDSALYLCASSLFGVLHFGNGTRLTVT.

This clonotype was picked up one time. The rearrangement uses TRBV3-2 and TRBJ2-7; the D call in the table, TRBD2, was not verified against the DNA. TRBV3-2 is labeled a pseudogene. This CDR3 comprises 19 residues. Here the CDR3 reads CASSQVDSAGGRGAYEQYV. Written as DNA, the CDR3 is TGTGCCAGCAGCCAAGTAGACTCAGCGGGGGGGCGAGGAGCCTACGAGCAGTACGTC.

The V call is TRBV19, the J call TRBJ2-7; D is unclear. V dropped 2 bases and J dropped 6 bases, with 17 bases sitting between them. Germline CDR1 is LNHDA and CDR2 is SQIVND (reference sequence). CDR3 length: 15 residues. The CDR3 DNA reads TGTGCCAGTAGTATACCCAGGCCGCTAAAGTGCGAGCAGTACGTC. Its protein is CASSIPRPLKCEQYV.

This rearrangement joins TRBV5-6 to TRBJ1-2, with 10 bases identical to TRBD1. The CDR3 has 15 amino acids. CDR1 is SGHDT and CDR2 is YYEEEE in the germline V gene. V gave up 4 bases and J gave up 7 bases; unmatched junction bases: 10. Written as DNA, the CDR3 is TGTGCCAGCAGCATGGGACAGGGGCCATTCTTTGGCTACACCTTC. Its translation: CASSMGQGPFFGYTF.

Details on this clonotype: This may stem from a read error, because a much larger clone lies one nucleotide away. V is TRBV7-9 and J is TRBJ1-3; D remains unclear. The V gene's germline CDR1 is SEHNR and CDR2 FQNEAQ (reference sequence). Trimming left V 5 bases short and J 0 bases short, with 5 bases between. The CDR3 extends over 13 amino acids. The CDR3 here is CASSPRSGNTIYF. The CDR3 DNA follows: TGTGCCAGCAGCCCCCGCTCTGGAAACACCATATATTTT.

The chain carries TRBV27 and TRBJ2-7, with TRBD1 as a possible D gene (6 bases). CDR1 is MNHEY, CDR2 SMNVEV, per germline (reference sequence). CDR3 length: 14 amino acids. In DNA, the CDR3 is TGTGATCAGCACAGGCCCAGGGGTAACTACGAGCAGTACGTC. It translates to CDQHRPRGNYEQYV.

In this sample, this clonotype turned up many times. The chain is built from TRBV7-9 and TRBJ2-1; D perhaps matches TRBD2 (7 bases). Germline CDR1 SEHNR, CDR2 FQNEAQ (reference sequence). The CDR3 has 15 residues. V lost 1 base, J lost 8 bases, and 15 bases lay in between. The CDR3 DNA follows: TGTGCCAGCAGCTTAGGATGGCAGGGGAGGGATGAGCAGTTCTTC. As protein: CASSLGWQGRDEQFF.

This clonotype appeared a few times. V gene TRBV10-3 combines with J gene TRBJ2-5, with D perhaps assigned TRBD1 or TRBD2 (6 bases each). Trimming shortened V by 2 bases and J by 1 base, and 11 bases separated the two germline ends. From germline, CDR1 is ENHRY and CDR2 SYGVKD. CDR3 length equals 15 residues. DNA of the CDR3: TGTGCCATCAGTGAGAGGGGGGCCGCCCAAGAGACCCAGTACTTC. Translating it yields CAISERGAAQETQYF.

V gene TRBV10-3 combines with J gene TRBJ1-2, with a weak D call TRBD1 (5 bases). V was trimmed by 7 bases and J by 3 bases, leaving 12 bases between them. Germline-derived CDR1 and CDR2 are ENHRY and SYGVKD. This CDR3 region has 13 residues. CDR3 sequence reads: CAINGDGHYGYTF. CDR3 bases: TGTGCCATCAATGGGGACGGACACTATGGCTACACCTTC.

The chain is built from TRBV5-1 and TRBJ2-2; possible D gene TRBD1, 5 bases. This CDR3 comprises 14 residues. V dropped 0 bases and J dropped 6 bases, with 9 bases sitting between them. Looked up from germline, CDR1 is SGHRS and CDR2 is YFSETQ. The CDR3 coding sequence is TGCGCCAGCAGCTTGGGGGGCGCACCCGGGGAGCTGTTTTTT. Protein: CASSLGGAPGELFF.

This clonotype appeared once. This chain connects TRBV30 to TRBJ1-2, with unresolved D. This CDR3 is built from 15 residues. CDR1 GTSNPN and CDR2 SVGIG come from the germline V gene (reference sequence). V lost 4 bases and J 7 bases, leaving 22 bases between the germline ends. CDR3 sequence (DNA): TGTGCCTGGAAGGTGAAGACCCTGTCGCCTTCTGGCTACACCTTC. It translates to CAWKVKTLSPSGYTF. The full variable domain, rest sourced from reference TRBV30 and TRBJ1-2, is SQTIHQWPATLVQPVGSPLSLECTVEGTSNPNLYWYRQAAGRGLQLLFYSVGIGQISSEVPQNLSASRPQDRQFILSSKKLLLSDSGFYLCAWKVKTLSPSGYTFGSGTRLTVV.

The genes are TRBV7-9 and TRBJ2-5, with D possibly TRBD1 on 5 matching bases. The germline CDR1 and CDR2 sequences are SEHNR and FQNEAQ (reference sequence). This CDR3 comprises 11 residues. V lost 7 bases and J 7 bases, leaving 10 bases between the germline ends. The CDR3 spells CASTRVRTQYF. For the CDR3, the DNA is TGTGCCAGCACCAGGGTGAGGACCCAGTACTTC.

V usage is TRBV7-2 and J usage is TRBJ1-4; D perhaps matches TRBD1 (5 bases). CDR1 and CDR2 from the germline V gene are SGHTA and FQGNSA. Trimming left V 5 bases short and J 3 bases short, with 13 bases between. The CDR3 is 15 amino acids. DNA for the CDR3: TGTGCCAGCAGCCCTACGGGGGTTTCTAATGAAAAACTGTTTTTT. It is translated as CASSPTGVSNEKLFF.

This clonotype was counted only a few times. This chain's CDR3 is CSASRPETYEQYF. Written as DNA, the CDR3 is TGCAGTGCTAGTCGGCCCGAGACCTACGAGCAGTACTTC. V usage is TRBV20-1 and J usage is TRBJ2-7; unclear D gene. The CDR3 length is 13 residues. V lost 3 bases, J lost 2 bases, and 11 bases lay in between. CDR1 is DFQATT, CDR2 SNEGSKA, per germline (reference sequence).

This chain uses TRBV4-3 with TRBJ2-5, with no clear D. Germline-derived CDR1 and CDR2 are LGHNA and YSLEER. V lost 0 bases and J lost 5, with 13 bases in between. The CDR3 is made up of 15 amino acids. CDR3 amino acids: CASSQEPTIGETQYF. The CDR3 DNA sequence: TGCGCCAGCAGCCAAGAGCCGACCATAGGGGAGACCCAGTACTTC.

The chain uses TRBV27 and TRBJ1-1; weak D call: TRBD1 (5 bases). This CDR3 region has 11 residues. The V end lost 10 bases, the J end lost 10 bases, and 16 bases lay between the germline ends. CDR1 is MNHEY and CDR2 is SMNVEV in the germline V gene (reference sequence). The CDR3 here is CATTGRAGAFF. In nucleotides, the CDR3 is TGTGCCACGACGGGACGTGCGGGAGCTTTCTTT.

V gene TRBV11-3 combines with J gene TRBJ2-6, with D maybe TRBD1 (5 bases). The V gene lost 5 bases and the J gene lost 4 bases, with 15 bases spanning the gap. Looked up from germline, CDR1 is SGHNT and CDR2 is YENEEA. The CDR3 runs to 16 residues. CDR3 protein: CASSKSGMAGANVLTF. Written as DNA, the CDR3 is TGTGCCAGCAGCAAATCAGGGATGGCAGGGGCCAACGTCCTGACTTTC.

This clonotype was seen a handful of times. V is TRBV7-2 and J is TRBJ2-6; D unclear. This CDR3 has 12 amino acids. Germline assignment: CDR1 SGHTA and CDR2 FQGNSA. Trimming cost V 6 bases and J 1 base, with 1 base left between them. CDR3 amino acids: CASRSGANVLTF. The CDR3 coding sequence is TGTGCCAGCAGGTCTGGGGCCAACGTCCTGACTTTC.